This TCR beta chain is from a study of long-term antiretroviral therapy in people with HIV. General observations from the study: The blood, collected between the mid-2000s and the late 2010s, was possibly taken under older ART regimens. Pre-ART expanded clones dominated the repertoire at every time point. Following ART, diversity rose but still fell short of transplant donor controls.

Investigators performed immunoSEQ version v3.0 at survey level. This table comes from immunoSEQ multiplex PCR, and its TCRdb copy is limited to in-frame clones, with some not included. The sample consists of about 14,000 clones, 70% to 90% of them appearing once. Of note for this clone: Antigen unknown.

V gave up 8 bases and J gave up 0 bases, with 11 bases separating them. The CDR3 is 12 amino acids. In germline, CDR1 is SQVTM, CDR2 ANQGSEA. This specimen was unsorted PBMCs, taken 6.2 years after starting antiretroviral therapy. The chain is built from TRBV29-1 and TRBJ2-7, with D possibly matching TRBD1 (6 bases). The receptor's source is a man between 35 and 55 years old with HIV. CDR3 coding DNA: TGCAGCCACCGGGACACCTCCTACGAGCAGTACTTC. It encodes CSHRDTSYEQYF.